These 24 T cell receptor beta chains were sequenced from one sample in a study of Tregs in tolerant kidney transplant recipients. Clones were sequenced by immunoSEQ multiplex PCR, and TCRdb holds only the in-frame ones, with some missing. The sample totals about 48,000 clones; its top ten clones hold about 0.85%. The source was CD4+ T cells from blood, collected before the transplant. The receptors here all came from a human donor who received a combined kidney and bone marrow transplant.

A word on this clone: The CDR3 goes on 3 residues after the read ends, and that part is filled in from the germline J gene. This chain joins TRBV2 and TRBJ1-1, with a weak D call TRBD1 (6 bases). The germline gives CDR1 SNHLY, CDR2 FYNNEI. V shed 2 bases and J shed 3 bases, with 10 bases lying between them. The CDR3 is 14 amino acids. CDR3 bases read: TGTGCCAGCAGTGAACAGGGGAAGGACACTGAA. Translated, it gives CASSEQGKDTE. The CDR3 in full is CASSEQGKDTEAFF.

Turning to this clone: Read sequence stops 3 residues before the CDR3 end, and the germline J gene provides the missing end. The V call is TRBV20-1, the J call TRBJ1-4; 9 nucleotides align to TRBD1. The CDR3 is 14 amino acids. V dropped 6 bases and J dropped 10; count of bases not matched to a gene: 12. Germline loops: CDR1 DFQATT, CDR2 SNEGSKA (reference sequence). The DNA read from the CDR3 is TGCAGTGCAACACAGGGGGCGGGTTTCGGAAAA. It translates to CSATQGAGFGK. The full-length CDR3 reads as CSATQGAGFGKLFF.

Notes on this clone: Coverage ceases 3 residues before the CDR3 finishes, and the germline J gene fills in the end. This chain connects TRBV7-2 to TRBJ2-3, with 9 bases lining up with TRBD2. The CDR3 is 15 residues long. Trimming at V came to 4 bases and at J to 6 bases, leaving 8 bases not matched to a gene. In germline, CDR1 is SGHTA, CDR2 FQGNSA. The sequenced CDR3 bases are TGTGCCAGCAGCTCAGTAGCGGGAGTACCGGATACG. It translates to CASSSVAGVPDT. The CDR3 in full is CASSSVAGVPDTQYF.

With respect to this clone: The read stops 3 residues short of the end of the CDR3; the missing end is completed from the germline J gene. This rearrangement joins TRBV5-1 to TRBJ1-5; perhaps TRBD1 as D (5 bases). Trimming removed 4 bases at V and 0 bases at J, with 11 bases between. The CDR3 is made up of 15 amino acids. Germline V gives CDR1 SGHRS, CDR2 YFSETQ. This chain's CDR3 is CASSETDYSNQPQHF. The sequenced part of the CDR3 DNA is TGCGCCAGCAGCGAGACAGATTATAGCAATCAGCCC.

A remark on this clone: Read coverage stops 3 residues before the CDR3 terminus; the germline J gene supplies the remainder. The chain carries TRBV7-3 and TRBJ1-1; 10 bases are shared with TRBD1. Trimming removed 4 bases from V and 4 bases from J; junction bases left unmatched: 9. This CDR3 is built from 16 residues. Germline V gene lookup returns CDR1 SGHTA and CDR2 FQGTGA. The DNA read from the CDR3 is TGTGCCAGCAGCTCCTCCGGGACAGGGGCAGGCACTGAA. This gives the protein CASSSSGTGAGTE. The full CDR3 is CASSSSGTGAGTEAFF.

The CDR3 DNA, read in part, is TGTGCCAGCAGCCTAGCAATGACGGACAGGAAGCAAGAGACC. Protein sequence: CASSLAMTDRKQET. The entire CDR3 sequence reads CASSLAMTDRKQETQYF. V usage is TRBV6-2 or TRBV6-3 and J usage is TRBJ2-5, with 7 positions matching TRBD1. The CDR3 goes on 3 residues after the read ends, and that part is filled in from the germline J gene. This CDR3 has 17 residues. The germline V gene encodes CDR1 MNHEY and CDR2 SVGEGT. The V segment lost 6 bases and the J segment 2 bases; nucleotides outside the gene matches: 15.

Notes on this clone: From the germline J gene comes the end of the CDR3, since the read stops 3 residues before it. The rearrangement joins TRBV7-3 to TRBJ2-2; TRBD1 agrees at 7 bases. CDR1 SGHTA and CDR2 FQGTGA come from the germline V gene. Germline trimming cut 11 bases from V and 3 bases from J; bases unmatched to any gene: 6. The CDR3 has 13 residues. The sequenced CDR3 bases are TGTGCCTCCAGGACAGGCGACACCGGGGAG. Protein sequence: CASRTGDTGE. The complete CDR3 protein is CASRTGDTGELFF.

Of note for this clone: The CDR3 end falls 3 residues outside the read, so it is completed with the germline J gene. This chain uses TRBV10-3 with TRBJ1-1; 8 bases match TRBD1. Germline CDR1 ENHRY, CDR2 SYGVKD. Trimming at V came to 8 bases and at J to 4 bases, leaving 6 bases not matched to a gene. This CDR3 spans 13 amino acids. This CDR3 is CAIGGDRGTEAFF. The CDR3 bases that were read are TGTGCCATCGGGGGAGACAGGGGCACTGAA.

For this clone: The read ends 3 residues before the CDR3 terminus; that terminus is restored from the germline J gene. The rearrangement uses TRBV19 and TRBJ2-5; TRBD2 agrees at 11 bases. The CDR3 covers 16 residues. Unmatched junction bases numbered 10, after V lost 5 bases and J lost 5 bases. CDR1 LNHDA and CDR2 SQIVND come from the germline V gene (reference sequence). This chain's CDR3 is CASSVATSGKGETQYF. The sequenced part of the CDR3 DNA is TGTGCCAGTAGTGTTGCGACTAGCGGGAAGGGGGAGACC.

A remark on this clone: The read finishes 3 residues shy of the CDR3 end, and the germline J gene is used to complete it. The chain recombines TRBV5-1 with TRBJ2-1; 7 nucleotides match TRBD1. CDR3 length: 15 residues. Germline-derived CDR1 and CDR2 are SGHRS and YFSETQ. V trimming: 0 bases; J trimming: 7 bases; junction bases outside the gene matches: 7. CDR3 sequence reads: CASSLGKTGSNEQFF. Partial CDR3 DNA: TGCGCCAGCAGCTTGGGGAAGACAGGGTCGAATGAG.

Note on this clone: The missing CDR3 end, 3 residues past where the read stops, is filled in from the germline J gene. The chain couples TRBV2 to TRBJ2-1, with TRBD2 matching 10 bases. Germline V gene lookup returns CDR1 SNHLY and CDR2 FYNNEI. With V trimmed by 4 bases and J by 7 bases, 7 bases remained unmatched. This CDR3 spans 15 amino acids. CDR3 DNA, as far as it was read: TGTGCCAGCAGTGCGTCTAGCGGGAGATTGAATGAG. It codes for CASSASSGRLNE. The entire CDR3 protein is CASSASSGRLNEQFF.

Remarks on this clone: The missing CDR3 end, 3 residues past where the read stops, is filled in from the germline J gene. The V gene is TRBV18, the J gene TRBJ1-1, with a weak D call TRBD1 (6 bases). Germline V gene data show CDR1 as KGHSH and CDR2 as LQKENI. V was shortened by 3 bases and J by 3 bases, with 17 bases between the two germline ends. The CDR3 runs to 16 residues. The sequenced CDR3 bases are TGTGCCAGCTCACCGCCCTATGGAGGGGGAGACACTGAA. Protein product: CASSPPYGGGDTE. The entire CDR3 reads CASSPPYGGGDTEAFF.

As to this clone: Read coverage stops 3 residues before the CDR3 terminus; the germline J gene supplies the remainder. This chain links TRBV2 with TRBJ1-1; TRBD1 matches 8 bases. V shed 5 bases, J shed 5 bases, and the junction held 7 bases outside the gene matches. This CDR3 has 14 residues. The V gene's germline CDR1 is SNHLY and CDR2 FYNNEI. CDR3 bases read: TGTGCCAGCAGTCCCGGACAGGGTGGGACTGAA. This codes for CASSPGQGGTE. The whole CDR3 protein is CASSPGQGGTEAFF.

On this clone itself: The CDR3 is cut off 3 residues early in the read; its end comes from the germline J gene. This chain uses TRBV5-1 with TRBJ2-3, with D unclear. With 6 bases removed from V and 2 bases from J, the gap between germline ends came to 13 bases. Per the germline V gene, CDR1 is SGHRS and CDR2 is YFSETQ. The CDR3 is 14 residues long. The CDR3: CASMASLTTDTQYF. The CDR3 bases that were read are TGCGCCAGCATGGCTAGTCTTACCACAGATACG.

With regard to this clone: From the germline J gene comes the end of the CDR3, since the read stops 3 residues before it. J is TRBJ2-7 and V is TRBV7-9; a possible D gene is TRBD1 (6 bases). Trimming took 7 bases from V and 0 from J, leaving 16 bases between them. CDR3 length: 15 amino acids. The germline gives CDR1 SEHNR, CDR2 FQNEAQ (reference sequence). CDR3 loop: CASIGWDTHSYEQYF. CDR3 DNA (partial): TGTGCCAGCATCGGCTGGGACACCCACTCCTACGAG.

Details on this clone: The CDR3 goes on 3 residues after the read ends, and that part is filled in from the germline J gene. This chain joins TRBV18 and TRBJ2-7; D unclear. The CDR3 runs to 14 residues. Deletions cut 3 bases from V and 2 bases from J, with 11 bases between. Germline CDR1 KGHSH, CDR2 LQKENI. The CDR3 bases that were read are TGTGCCAGCTCACCCTCTCAGTTCACCTACGAG. It translates to CASSPSQFTYE. The CDR3 as a whole reads CASSPSQFTYEQYF.

As for this clone: With the read ending 3 residues before the CDR3 end, the germline J gene is used to fill in that end. The V gene is TRBV29-1, the J gene TRBJ2-2, with 7 bases identical to TRBD1. CDR3 size: 17 residues. Trimming cost V 1 base and J 9 bases; bases outside gene matches: 17. CDR1 and CDR2 from the germline V gene are SQVTM and ANQGSEA. The DNA read from the CDR3 is TGCAGCGTTGAAGGATACAGGGGACGAACACCGGGCAGGGAG. This sequence encodes CSVEGYRGRTPGRE. The entire CDR3 is CSVEGYRGRTPGRELFF.

As concerns this clone: The DNA ends 3 residues before the CDR3 does, and the rest of the CDR3 is filled in from the germline J gene. The rearrangement links TRBV10-3 to TRBJ2-1, with TRBD2 matching over 13 bases. The CDR3 covers 18 residues. Germline values: CDR1 ENHRY, CDR2 SYGVKD. The J segment lost 0 bases and the V segment lost 6 bases, leaving 8 bases of the junction unmatched. CDR3 DNA (partial): TGTGCCATCAGCTTGGGACTAGCGGGAAAGAGCTCCTACAATGAG. Amino acids: CAISLGLAGKSSYNE. The entire CDR3 is CAISLGLAGKSSYNEQFF.

The CDR3 reads CSVEGVGGYEQYF. The CDR3 bases that were read are TGCAGCGTTGAAGGAGTGGGGGGCTACGAG. The V call is TRBV29-1, the J call TRBJ2-7, with D tentatively TRBD2 (6 bases). The read ends 3 residues early relative to the CDR3; the germline J gene fills the gap. The CDR3 extends over 13 amino acids. From germline, CDR1 is SQVTM and CDR2 ANQGSEA. Trimming stripped 1 base from V and 3 bases from J, with 10 bases between.

As regards this clone: The read ends 3 residues early relative to the CDR3; the germline J gene fills the gap. The chain joins TRBV7-3 to TRBJ2-1; 9 bases are shared with TRBD1. This CDR3 contains 15 residues. CDR1 is SGHTA, CDR2 FQGTGA, per germline. The ends lost 2 bases at V and 5 bases at J; junction bases unmatched: 4. CDR3 loop: CASSLFGQGNNEQFF. CDR3 bases read: TGTGCCAGCAGCTTATTCGGACAGGGGAACAATGAG. Complete variable domain (other parts from reference TRBV7-3 and TRBJ2-1): GAGVSQTPSNKVTEKGKYVELRCDPISGHTALYWYRQSLGQGPEFLIYFQGTGAADDSGLPNDRFFAVRPEGSVSTLKIQRTERGDSAVYLCASSLFGQGNNEQFFGPGTRLTVL.

To note about this clone: The read ends 3 residues shy of where the CDR3 ends; the end is completed using the germline J gene. The rearrangement joins TRBV6-2 or TRBV6-3 to TRBJ2-3, with 12 bases lining up with TRBD2. The CDR3 runs to 17 residues. V lost 2 bases, J lost 1 base, and 4 bases stayed unmatched. Germline CDR1 reads MNHEY; CDR2 reads SVGEGT. CDR3 DNA (partial): TGTGCCAGCAGTTACGGGACTAGCGGGTTCCGCACAGATACG. Translation gives CASSYGTSGFRTDT. In full, the CDR3 reads CASSYGTSGFRTDTQYF.

In the case of this clone: The read terminates 3 residues before the CDR3 end, so the remaining end is supplied by the germline J gene. The rearrangement links TRBV13 to TRBJ2-7; the match to TRBD2 covers 10 bases. Per germline, CDR1 PRHDT and CDR2 FYEKMQ (reference sequence). This CDR3 comprises 22 residues. V was pared by 0 bases and J by 6 bases, with 26 bases of the junction left unmatched. The CDR3 spells CASSLGRRDGTSVFVSLLEQYF. The DNA read from the CDR3 is TGTGCCAGCAGCTTAGGCCGAAGAGATGGGACTAGCGTTTTTGTGTCCCTCCTCGAG.

Turning to this clone: The read stops 3 residues short of the end of the CDR3; the missing end is completed from the germline J gene. This sequence joins TRBV5-1 and TRBJ1-4; tentative D call: TRBD1 (5 bases). Germline assignment: CDR1 SGHRS and CDR2 YFSETQ. This CDR3 spans 15 amino acids. The germline V and J ends were trimmed by 0 bases and 3 bases, with 9 bases remaining between them. The CDR3 loop reads CASSLGGESNEKLFF. Partial CDR3 DNA: TGCGCCAGCAGCTTGGGGGGGGAGTCTAATGAAAAA.

A word on this clone: Read data end 3 residues before the CDR3 end; the end is taken from the germline J gene. V gene TRBV7-8 combines with J gene TRBJ1-1, with D possibly being TRBD1 (6 bases). Germline-derived CDR1 and CDR2 are SGHVS and FQNEAQ. The CDR3 totals 16 residues. V was clipped by 5 bases and J by 5 bases, with 21 bases between them. The CDR3 spells CASSHRTTGFGTEAFF. The DNA read from the CDR3 is TGTGCCAGCAGCCATCGAACCACAGGGTTTGGTACTGAA.